This TCR beta chain was profiled in a study of regulatory T cells in long-lasting Graves disease. Documented time point: newly diagnosed GD, antithyroid drugs for less than 3 months. With RNA extracted from PBMCs as input, the TCR library was made. This CDR3 contains 15 residues. Germline assignment: CDR1 SNHLY and CDR2 FYNNEI. Between the trimmed V and J ends, which lost 6 bases and 0 bases, there was a span of 15 bases. With iRepertoire HTBI primers and Arm-PCR of CDR3 regions, TCR beta libraries were built. Methods used by the authors: Analysis of the samples identified more than 60 TRBV and around 15 TRBJ segments. TCRdb reanalysed the multiplex PCR reads using MiXCR and keeps one entry per CDR3 protein. The authors' filters were not applied to this entry. The data show about 350,000 distinct CDR3 sequences, 16% seen once. This clonotype was seen repeatedly, ten times or more. These data were also filed under a second study, of T cells in Graves' hyperthyroidism and ophthalmopathy. According to that study: In the blood, most expanded thyroid clonotypes above 0.001 appeared as well.

This specimen consisted of peripheral blood mononuclear cells (PBMCs), obtained at new diagnosis, from a patient treated with antithyroid drugs. This chain uses TRBV2 with TRBJ2-7; D might be TRBD1 or TRBD2, each matching 5 bases. The receptor comes from a man aged 40-49 years with Graves disease. DNA for the CDR3: TGTGCCAGCAGAGGGACCGACAGTTCCTCCTACGAGCAGTACTTC. Its translation is CASRGTDSSSYEQYF.